Presented here are 3 T cell receptor beta chains from one specimen sequenced in a study of blood T cell repertoires in COVID-19. TCRdb's copy holds only in-frame clones and misses some; the assay was immunoSEQ multiplex PCR. Among under 170,000 clones listed, approximately 90% were seen once. Specimen: peripheral blood. Receptors originate from a woman aged 60-75 years with active or convalescent COVID-19.

This clone was seen just once. The chain recombines TRBV5-6 with TRBJ1-1; 11 bases match TRBD1. Trimming removed 5 bases from V and 4 bases from J; junction bases left unmatched: 10. The CDR3 is 16 amino acids. Germline assignment: CDR1 SGHDT and CDR2 YYEEEE. CDR3 in DNA: TGTGCCAGCAGGCTAGGACAGGGGGCGTTGGGCACTGAAGCTTTCTTT. Protein product: CASRLGQGALGTEAFF.

The chain has TRBV9 and TRBJ1-4; 9 bases align to TRBD1. CDR1 SGDLS and CDR2 YYNGEE come from the germline V gene. This CDR3 has 14 amino acids. V trimming: 3 bases; J trimming: 7 bases; junction bases outside the gene matches: 4. In DNA form, the CDR3 reads TGTGCCAGCAGCGGAGGGACAGGGAGTGAAAAACTGTTTTTT. This codes for CASSGGTGSEKLFF.

This chain uses TRBV19 with TRBJ1-5; 9 bases line up with TRBD1. Unmatched junction bases numbered 10, after V lost 5 bases and J lost 8 bases. Germline V gene data show CDR1 as LNHDA and CDR2 as SQIVND (reference sequence). This CDR3 is 15 amino acids long. The CDR3 coding sequence is TGTGCCAGTAGTCGCGCACAGGGGGCTAGGGAGCCCCAGCATTTT. Its protein product is CASSRAQGAREPQHF.